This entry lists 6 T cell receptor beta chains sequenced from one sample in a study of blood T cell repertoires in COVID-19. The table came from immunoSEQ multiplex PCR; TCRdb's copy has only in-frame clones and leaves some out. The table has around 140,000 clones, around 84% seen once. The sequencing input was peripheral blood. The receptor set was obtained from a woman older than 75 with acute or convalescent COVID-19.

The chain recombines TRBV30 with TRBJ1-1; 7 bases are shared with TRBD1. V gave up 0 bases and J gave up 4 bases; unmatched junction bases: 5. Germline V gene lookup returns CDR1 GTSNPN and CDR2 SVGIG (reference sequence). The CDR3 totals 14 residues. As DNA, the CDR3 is TGTGCCTGGAGTGTAGGGGGCGCAGGCACTGAAGCTTTCTTT. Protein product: CAWSVGGAGTEAFF.

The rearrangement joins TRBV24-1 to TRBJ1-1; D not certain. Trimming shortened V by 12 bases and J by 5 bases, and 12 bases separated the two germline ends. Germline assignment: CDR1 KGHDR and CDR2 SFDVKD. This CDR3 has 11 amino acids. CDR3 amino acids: CAPGERTEAFF. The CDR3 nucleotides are TGTGCCCCCGGGGAACGGACTGAAGCTTTCTTT.

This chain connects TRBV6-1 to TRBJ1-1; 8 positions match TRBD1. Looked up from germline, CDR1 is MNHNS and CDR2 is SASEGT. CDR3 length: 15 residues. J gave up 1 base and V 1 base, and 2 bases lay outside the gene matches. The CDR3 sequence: CASSEVGTGNTEAFF. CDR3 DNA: TGTGCCAGCAGTGAAGTTGGGACAGGGAACACTGAAGCTTTCTTT.

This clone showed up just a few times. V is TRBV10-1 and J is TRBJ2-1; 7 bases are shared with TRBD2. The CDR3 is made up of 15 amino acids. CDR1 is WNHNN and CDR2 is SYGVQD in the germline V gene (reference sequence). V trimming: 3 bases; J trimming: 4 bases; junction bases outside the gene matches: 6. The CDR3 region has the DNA TGCGCCAGCAGTGACGGGGGGACGGTGTACAATGAGCAGTTCTTC. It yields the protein CASSDGGTVYNEQFF.

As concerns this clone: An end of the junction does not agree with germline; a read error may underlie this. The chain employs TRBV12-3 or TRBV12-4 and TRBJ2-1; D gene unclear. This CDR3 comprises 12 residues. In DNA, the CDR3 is TGTGCCAGCAGTGTAGCATCGTATGAGCAGTTCTTC. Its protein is CASSVASYEQFF.

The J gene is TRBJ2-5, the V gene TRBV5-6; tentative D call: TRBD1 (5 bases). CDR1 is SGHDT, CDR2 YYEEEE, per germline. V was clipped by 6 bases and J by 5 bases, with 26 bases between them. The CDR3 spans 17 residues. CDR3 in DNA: TGTGCCAGCAAACTAAGATATGGGGCATCGAAACGGGAGACCCAGTACTTC. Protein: CASKLRYGASKRETQYF. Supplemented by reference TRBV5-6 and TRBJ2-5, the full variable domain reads DAGVTQSPTHLIKTRGQQVTLRCSPKSGHDTVSWYQQALGQGPQFIFQYYEEEERQRGNFPDRFSGHQFPNYSSELNVNALLLGDSALYLCASKLRYGASKRETQYFGPGTRLLVL.